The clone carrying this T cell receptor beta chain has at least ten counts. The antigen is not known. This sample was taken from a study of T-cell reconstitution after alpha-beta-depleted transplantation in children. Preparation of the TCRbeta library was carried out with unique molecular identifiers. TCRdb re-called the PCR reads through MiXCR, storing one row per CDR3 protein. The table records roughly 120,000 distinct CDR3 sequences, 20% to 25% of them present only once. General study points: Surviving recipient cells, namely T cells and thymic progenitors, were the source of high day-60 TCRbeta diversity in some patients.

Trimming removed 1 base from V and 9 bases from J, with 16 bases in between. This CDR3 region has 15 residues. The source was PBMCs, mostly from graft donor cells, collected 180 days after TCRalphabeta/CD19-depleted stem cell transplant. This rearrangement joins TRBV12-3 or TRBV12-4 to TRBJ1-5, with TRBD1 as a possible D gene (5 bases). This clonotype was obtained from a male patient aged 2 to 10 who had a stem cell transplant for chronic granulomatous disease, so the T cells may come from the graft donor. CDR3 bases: TGTGCCAGCAGTTTAGAAACAGGCCGGGTCTCGCCCCAGCATTTT. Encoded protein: CASSLETGRVSPQHF.